This paragraph reports one TCR beta chain. Its antigen remains unidentified. Generated by immunoSEQ multiplex PCR, the TCRdb table keeps only in-frame clones and is missing some. The repertoire holds under 200,000 clones, with about 81% as singletons. The length of the CDR3 is 15 residues. The germline CDR1 and CDR2 sequences are SGHKS and YYEKEE (reference sequence). The V and J ends lost 0 bases and 7 bases, in that order; junction bases with no gene match: 6. These data come from a study of cytomegalovirus exposure and HLA in healthy donors. Whole-study context: The platform used for the approximately 130 validation repertoires matched that of the approximately 640 first-cohort repertoires, a later analysis reported.

The donors were part of the approximately 120-subject validation cohort, which stood apart from the roughly 700-subject first cohort. General study results and limits: In the 120 validation repertoires, a later analysis found that first-cohort TCR clusters tended to co-occur. Listed as cytomegalovirus-associated were 170 or so TCR beta chains.

Input material: PBMCs. The gene calls are TRBV5-5 and TRBJ2-3; TRBD1 agrees at 9 bases. The receptor's source is a woman aged 30 to 39 in good health and CMV-seronegative. The CDR3 sequence is CASSLGSGQGYTQYF. The DNA for the CDR3 is TGTGCCAGCAGCTTGGGGTCGGGACAGGGTTATACGCAGTATTTT. The full variable domain, completed using reference TRBV5-5 and TRBJ2-3, is DAGVTQSPTHLIKTRGQQVTLRCSPISGHKSVSWYQQVLGQGPQFIFQYYEKEERGRGNFPDRFSARQFPNYSSELNVNALLLGDSALYLCASSLGSGQGYTQYFGPGTRLTVL.